The 5 T cell receptor beta chains presented below share a single source sample, sequenced in a study of T cell responses to AZD1222 COVID-19 vaccine. TCRdb keeps only in-frame clones here, not all; method: immunoSEQ multiplex PCR. The table shows 150,000 to 200,000 clones, with 85% to 90% occurring only once. The specimen was peripheral blood, collected on day 0 of AZD1222 vaccination. These receptor sequences come from an adult in good health.

This CDR3 reads CASSPPASLDTQYF. In DNA, the CDR3 is TGTGCCAGCAGCCCCCCCGCCTCCCTCGATACGCAGTATTTT. The chain combines TRBV11-2 with TRBJ2-3, with D unresolved. Germline-derived CDR1 and CDR2 are SGHAT and FQNNGV. V lost 5 bases to trimming and J lost 6 bases, with 15 bases between them. The CDR3 extends over 14 amino acids. The complete variable domain, with remaining parts taken from reference TRBV11-2 and TRBJ2-3, reads EAGVAQSPRYKIIEKRQSVAFWCNPISGHATLYWYQQILGQGPKLLIQFQNNGVVDDSQLPKDRFSAERLKGVDSTLKIQPAKLEDSAVYLCASSPPASLDTQYFGPGTRLTVL.

The rearrangement uses TRBV10-3 and TRBJ1-5, with 7 bases aligning to TRBD1. The CDR3 runs 15 residues. Germline loops: CDR1 ENHRY, CDR2 SYGVKD. With 10 bases clipped from V and 0 bases from J, the junction kept 9 bases outside the gene matches. The CDR3, as DNA: TGTGCCACCCAAGGGACAGTGGATAGCAATCAGCCCCAGCATTTT. Encoded protein: CATQGTVDSNQPQHF.

The genes are TRBV10-3 and TRBJ2-1; 8 bases are shared with TRBD1. The CDR3 spans 12 residues. V lost 11 bases and J lost 3; bases outside the gene matches: 3. CDR1 is ENHRY, CDR2 SYGVKD, per germline. CDR3 protein: CAFGQGYNEQFF. For the CDR3, the DNA is TGTGCCTTTGGACAGGGCTACAATGAGCAGTTCTTC.

This clone was recorded once. The chain carries TRBV3-1 (or the pseudogene TRBV3-2) and TRBJ1-2; TRBD1 agrees at 11 bases. Germline loops: CDR1 LGHDT, CDR2 YNNKEL (reference sequence). This CDR3 comprises 17 residues. The J segment lost 4 bases and the V segment lost 0 bases, leaving 7 bases of the junction unmatched. CDR3 amino acids: CASSQDYGTGGLYGYTF. The DNA of the CDR3 is TGTGCCAGCAGCCAAGATTATGGGACAGGGGGTCTCTATGGCTACACCTTC.

The CDR3 sequence: CASSLDPAPNEQFF. In nucleotides, the CDR3 is TGTGCCAGCAGCTTAGATCCAGCTCCCAATGAGCAGTTCTTC. The chain couples TRBV7-2 to TRBJ2-1; D call uncertain. In germline, CDR1 is SGHTA, CDR2 FQGNSA. Trimming removed 1 base at V and 6 bases at J, with 10 bases between. This CDR3 is built from 14 residues.